A single sample is the source of the 29 T cell receptor beta chains below, sequenced in a study of response to subunit inactivated influenza vaccine. TCRdb passed the RT-PCR reads through MiXCR, listing each CDR3 protein once. The data contain roughly 550,000 distinct CDR3 sequences, under 30% of them singletons. This sample also belongs to another study, concerning T cells expressing NK-cell markers. From that paper: Production of TCR beta cDNA relied on 5'RACE template switching with UMIs.

Here the sequenced sample was CD4+ T cells sorted from PBMCs, taken 11 to 12 days after vaccination. The receptors were sampled from a man between 50 and 59 years old who received an inactivated influenza vaccine.

The gene calls are TRBV2 and TRBJ2-2, with 7 bases that match TRBD2. Per germline, CDR1 SNHLY and CDR2 FYNNEI. This CDR3 contains 14 residues. The junction had 3 bases not matched to a gene; V was cut back by 6 bases and J by 2 bases. The DNA for the CDR3 is TGTGCCAGCAGGACTAGCCCAAACACCGGGGAGCTGTTTTTT. Translating it yields CASRTSPNTGELFF.

This chain joins TRBV5-4 and TRBJ2-3; no clear D. V lost 1 base and J lost 0, with 9 bases in between. This CDR3 spans 15 amino acids. Germline-derived CDR1 and CDR2 are SGHNT and YYREEE (reference sequence). The CDR3 sequence: CASSLPAPSTDTQYF. The DNA of the CDR3 is TGTGCCAGCAGCTTGCCAGCGCCTAGCACAGATACGCAGTATTTT.

This chain connects TRBV30 to TRBJ2-3; 8 nucleotides agree with TRBD2. This CDR3 comprises 16 residues. V was pared by 5 bases and J by 2 bases, with 12 bases of the junction left unmatched. Germline values: CDR1 GTSNPN, CDR2 SVGIG (reference sequence). CDR3 DNA sequence: TGTGCCTGGGGGCCGGGGGGGACGGCGTTCACAGATACGCAGTATTTT. Residues: CAWGPGGTAFTDTQYF.

This clonotype has ten or more counts. V is TRBV12-3 or TRBV12-4 and J is TRBJ2-4; D tentatively reads TRBD1 or TRBD2 (5 bases each). CDR3 length: 16 amino acids. Trimming removed 6 bases from V and 2 bases from J, with 17 bases in between. CDR3 in amino acids: CASSLRDVPSKNIQYF. As DNA, the CDR3 is TGTGCCAGCAGCTTGAGGGACGTCCCCTCCAAAAACATTCAGTACTTC.

This clonotype was counted only a few times. The CDR3: CASSYMTGTFANYGYTF. CDR3 bases: TGTGCCAGTAGTTACATGACCGGGACGTTCGCTAACTATGGCTACACCTTC. The chain has TRBV19 and TRBJ1-2; TRBD1 is a possible D gene (5 bases). Germline V gene data show CDR1 as LNHDA and CDR2 as SQIVND (reference sequence). With 5 bases removed from V and 0 bases from J, the gap between germline ends came to 19 bases. This CDR3 contains 17 residues.

The rearrangement uses TRBV7-9 and TRBJ1-1; D remains unclear. The CDR3 spans 12 residues. Per germline, CDR1 SEHNR and CDR2 FQNEAQ (reference sequence). The V end was cut by 5 bases, the J end by 10 bases, with 14 bases between. Here the CDR3 reads CASSPVRGAAFF. CDR3 coding DNA: TGTGCCAGCAGCCCGGTGCGGGGTGCAGCTTTCTTT.

This clonotype came up many times. The J gene is TRBJ2-7, the V gene TRBV2; 14 nucleotides align to TRBD2. The CDR3 runs to 16 residues. Germline assignment: CDR1 SNHLY and CDR2 FYNNEI. After removal of 6 bases from V and 1 base from J, the junction contained 5 bases not matched to a gene. The CDR3 sequence: CASRGLAGVVSYEQYF. The CDR3 DNA sequence: TGTGCCAGCAGGGGACTAGCGGGAGTTGTATCCTACGAGCAGTACTTC.

The rearrangement joins TRBV10-3 to TRBJ1-2, with D perhaps TRBD1 (5 bases). The CDR3 contains 15 residues. Germline V gene sequence: CDR1 ENHRY, CDR2 SYGVKD. V lost 0 bases and J lost 4, with 12 bases in between. The CDR3 coding sequence is TGTGCCATCAGTGAGTCTGGGCAGGGAATCTATGGCTACACCTTC. This gives the protein CAISESGQGIYGYTF.

This clonotype was detected only once. The rearrangement uses TRBV5-1 and TRBJ2-6, with 7 bases fitting TRBD1. V gave up 4 bases and J gave up 1 base; unmatched junction bases: 20. This CDR3 spans 21 amino acids. The germline CDR1 and CDR2 sequences are SGHRS and YFSETQ. The CDR3 loop is CASSLSYSTRGKESGANVLTF. In DNA form, the CDR3 reads TGCGCCAGCAGCCTGAGCTATTCCACCAGGGGGAAGGAATCTGGGGCCAACGTCCTGACTTTC.

This clonotype was counted at least ten times. V usage is TRBV20-1 and J usage is TRBJ2-7; 7 bases are shared with TRBD1. V trimming: 5 bases; J trimming: 4 bases; junction bases outside the gene matches: 2. This CDR3 contains 11 residues. Germline V gives CDR1 DFQATT, CDR2 SNEGSKA (reference sequence). This chain's CDR3 is CSAGTDYEQYF. The CDR3 region has the DNA TGCAGTGCTGGGACAGATTACGAGCAGTACTTC.

The J gene is TRBJ2-5, the V gene TRBV20-1; no firm D call. The germline V and J ends were trimmed by 0 bases and 9 bases, with 17 bases remaining between them. Germline CDR1 is DFQATT and CDR2 is SNEGSKA (reference sequence). The CDR3 runs to 14 residues. CDR3 residues: CSARDRGRLTPQYF. CDR3 sequence (DNA): TGCAGTGCTAGAGATCGTGGGCGGCTTACCCCCCAGTACTTC.

This clonotype has more than one count but fewer than ten. Here the CDR3 reads CASSLEGFGNTIYF. The CDR3 nucleotides are TGTGCCAGCAGCTTGGAGGGGTTCGGAAACACCATATATTTT. The chain combines TRBV7-2 with TRBJ1-3; D perhaps matches TRBD1 (5 bases). CDR3 size: 14 residues. V lost 3 bases and J lost 4, with 10 bases in between. The germline gives CDR1 SGHTA, CDR2 FQGNSA. The full variable domain, its missing parts supplied by reference TRBV7-2 and TRBJ1-3, is GAGVSQSPSNKVTEKGKDVELRCDPISGHTALYWYRQSLGQGLEFLIYFQGNSAPDKSGLPSDRFSAERTGGSVSTLTIQRTQQEDSAVYLCASSLEGFGNTIYFGEGSWLTVV.

The chain recombines TRBV12-3 or TRBV12-4 with TRBJ2-1, with D maybe TRBD1 (6 bases). V lost 0 bases to trimming and J lost 6 bases, with 18 bases between them. The CDR3 runs to 17 residues. CDR3 sequence (DNA): TGTGCCAGCAGTTTAGCATGGGACAAATTAAGGGTCAATGAGCAGTTCTTC. Translated: CASSLAWDKLRVNEQFF.

Only a few counts were recorded for this clonotype. The V gene is TRBV5-1, the J gene TRBJ2-5, with TRBD2 identical over 14 bases. Germline loops: CDR1 SGHRS, CDR2 YFSETQ. This CDR3 region has 18 residues. The trim removed 0 bases at V and 4 bases at J, leaving 8 bases unmatched. CDR3 nucleotides: TGCGCCAGCAGCTTGGCACCGGGACTAGCGGGAGTTGGAGAGACCCAGTACTTC. This translates into CASSLAPGLAGVGETQYF.

CDR3 loop: CASSLAFTPDTQYF. CDR3 DNA: TGTGCCAGCAGCTTAGCATTTACCCCAGATACGCAGTATTTT. This chain joins TRBV7-2 and TRBJ2-3; D is uncertain. Trimming stripped 0 bases from V and 4 bases from J, with 8 bases between. The CDR3 extends over 14 amino acids. Germline CDR1 reads SGHTA; CDR2 reads FQGNSA.

The V and J genes are TRBV7-2 and TRBJ2-7; 8 bases agree with TRBD1. The germline V gene has CDR1 SGHTA and CDR2 FQGNSA. Trimming at V came to 6 bases and at J to 2 bases, leaving 6 bases not matched to a gene. The CDR3 has 14 amino acids. The CDR3 here is CASRRTGQTYEQYF. CDR3 DNA sequence: TGTGCCAGCAGGCGGACAGGGCAAACCTACGAGCAGTACTTC.

This chain connects TRBV19 to TRBJ2-6; D call uncertain. CDR1 LNHDA and CDR2 SQIVND come from the germline V gene (reference sequence). Trimming left V 3 bases short and J 2 bases short, with 11 bases between. The CDR3 contains 16 residues. CDR3 coding DNA: TGTGCCAGTAGTATGGTCCCGACTGCTGGGGCCAACGTCCTGACTTTC. Translation: CASSMVPTAGANVLTF.

The chain recombines TRBV3-1 with TRBJ1-1; weak D call: TRBD1 (5 bases). CDR1 is LGHDT and CDR2 is YNNKEL in the germline V gene (reference sequence). Trimming removed 1 base from V and 4 bases from J, with 10 bases in between. The CDR3 is made up of 14 amino acids. For the CDR3, the DNA is TGTGCCAGCAGCCAAGGGGACCGCCCCACTGAAGCTTTCTTT. It is translated as CASSQGDRPTEAFF.

This clonotype was observed a handful of times. The V and J genes are TRBV5-1 and TRBJ2-4; TRBD1 might be the D (5 bases). The CDR3 has 13 amino acids. Germline CDR1 is SGHRS and CDR2 is YFSETQ. The ends were cut back, 3 bases at V and 3 bases at J, with 7 bases in the middle. The CDR3 spells CASSSDSKNIQYF. Here the CDR3 DNA reads TGCGCCAGCAGCTCCGACAGCAAAAACATTCAGTACTTC.

The rearrangement uses TRBV5-1 and TRBJ2-2; D ambiguous. This CDR3 has 14 amino acids. The germline V and J ends were trimmed by 3 bases and 5 bases, with 11 bases remaining between them. Germline V gene sequence: CDR1 SGHRS, CDR2 YFSETQ. For the CDR3, the DNA is TGCGCCAGCAGCTCCGCCCCAGTTACCGGGGAGCTGTTTTTT. Protein: CASSSAPVTGELFF. Combining the CDR3 with reference TRBV5-1 and TRBJ2-2 gives the whole variable domain KAGVTQTPRYLIKTRGQQVTLSCSPISGHRSVSWYQQTPGQGLQFLFEYFSETQRNKGNFPGRFSGRQFSNSRSEMNVSTLELGDSALYLCASSSAPVTGELFFGEGSRLTVL.

This clonotype was counted a few times. The chain couples TRBV20-1 to TRBJ2-1; 15 bases fit TRBD2. The length of the CDR3 is 15 residues. The germline gives CDR1 DFQATT, CDR2 SNEGSKA (reference sequence). Germline trimming cut 5 bases from V and 8 bases from J; bases unmatched to any gene: 7. The CDR3 DNA reads as TGCAGTGCTCTAGGGACTAGCGGGAGGTATCATGAGCAGTTCTTC. Protein: CSALGTSGRYHEQFF.

V and J are TRBV4-3 and TRBJ2-2; D is unclear. The V end lost 1 base, the J end lost 4 bases, and 7 bases lay between the germline ends. CDR1 and CDR2 (germline): LGHNA, YSLEER. The CDR3 is 14 amino acids. This chain's CDR3 is CASSQAWVTGELFF. CDR3 nucleotides: TGCGCCAGCAGCCAAGCTTGGGTCACCGGGGAGCTGTTTTTT.

Only a few counts were recorded for this clonotype. The chain combines TRBV6-5 with TRBJ1-1, with a tentative D call TRBD1 (6 bases). This CDR3 has 17 residues. Trimming shortened V by 0 bases and J by 3 bases, and 17 bases separated the two germline ends. Germline V lookup: CDR1 MNHEY, CDR2 SVGAGI. Written as DNA, the CDR3 is TGTGCCAGCAGTTACTCATATTTACAGGGTGGGTACACTGAAGCTTTCTTT. It yields the protein CASSYSYLQGGYTEAFF.

CDR3 sequence reads: CASSGTADTQYF. CDR3 nucleotides: TGTGCCAGCAGCGGGACAGCAGATACGCAGTATTTT. The chain links TRBV7-3 to TRBJ2-3, with 7 bases aligning to TRBD1. The V segment lost 5 bases and the J segment 4 bases; nucleotides outside the gene matches: 0. CDR1 is SGHTA, CDR2 FQGTGA, per germline. The CDR3 contains 12 residues.

This clonotype was detected a few times. This chain links TRBV7-9 with TRBJ2-1, with 10 bases lining up with TRBD2. This CDR3 comprises 15 residues. Germline V gives CDR1 SEHNR, CDR2 FQNEAQ (reference sequence). Trimming cost V 1 base and J 6 bases; bases outside gene matches: 3. CDR3 amino acids: CASSLEGTSANEQFF. The CDR3 DNA reads as TGTGCCAGCAGCTTAGAGGGGACTAGCGCCAATGAGCAGTTCTTC. Together with reference TRBV7-9 and TRBJ2-1, the CDR3 gives the full variable domain: DTGVSQNPRHKITKRGQNVTFRCDPISEHNRLYWYRQTLGQGPEFLTYFQNEAQLEKSRLLSDRFSAERPKGSFSTLEIQRTEQGDSAMYLCASSLEGTSANEQFFGPGTRLTVL.

This clonotype was counted a few times. The CDR3 is CASSYSMVQGANEQFF. CDR3 sequence (DNA): TGTGCCAGCAGTTACTCGATGGTGCAGGGGGCGAATGAGCAGTTCTTC. The chain is built from TRBV6-5 and TRBJ2-1; TRBD1 matches at 8 bases. CDR1 and CDR2 from the germline V gene are MNHEY and SVGAGI. The CDR3 is 16 residues long. With 0 bases clipped from V and 7 bases from J, the junction kept 8 bases outside the gene matches.

This clonotype was seen more than once but under ten times. The chain joins TRBV20-1 to TRBJ2-3; 8 bases fit TRBD2. V shed 6 bases, J shed 6 bases, and the junction held 11 bases outside the gene matches. The CDR3 has 14 amino acids. Germline-derived CDR1 and CDR2 are DFQATT and SNEGSKA (reference sequence). CDR3 loop: CSATPGGQADTQYF. The CDR3 nucleotides are TGCAGTGCCACCCCGGGGGGGCAAGCCGATACGCAGTATTTT.

This clonotype was detected only a few times. This sequence joins TRBV7-2 and TRBJ2-1, with 7 nucleotides matching TRBD2. Germline V gene sequence: CDR1 SGHTA, CDR2 FQGNSA. This CDR3 has 15 residues. V shed 5 bases and J 4 bases; nucleotides not matched to a gene: 8. In DNA, the CDR3 is TGTGCCAGCAGCCCGGTGGGAGGGGCTTACAATGAGCAGTTCTTC. Protein sequence: CASSPVGGAYNEQFF.

This clonotype was observed a handful of times. The chain carries TRBV30 and TRBJ2-7, with a possible D match to TRBD2 (5 bases). Trimming cost V 2 bases and J 3 bases, with 11 bases left between them. Per germline, CDR1 GTSNPN and CDR2 SVGIG (reference sequence). This CDR3 has 13 amino acids. The CDR3 bases are TGTGCCTGGAGTCGGGGAATGCTCTACGAGCAGTACTTC. This translates into CAWSRGMLYEQYF. The full variable domain, its missing parts supplied by reference TRBV30 and TRBJ2-7, is SQTIHQWPATLVQPVGSPLSLECTVEGTSNPNLYWYRQAAGRGLQLLFYSVGIGQISSEVPQNLSASRPQDRQFILSSKKLLLSDSGFYLCAWSRGMLYEQYFGPGTRLTVT.